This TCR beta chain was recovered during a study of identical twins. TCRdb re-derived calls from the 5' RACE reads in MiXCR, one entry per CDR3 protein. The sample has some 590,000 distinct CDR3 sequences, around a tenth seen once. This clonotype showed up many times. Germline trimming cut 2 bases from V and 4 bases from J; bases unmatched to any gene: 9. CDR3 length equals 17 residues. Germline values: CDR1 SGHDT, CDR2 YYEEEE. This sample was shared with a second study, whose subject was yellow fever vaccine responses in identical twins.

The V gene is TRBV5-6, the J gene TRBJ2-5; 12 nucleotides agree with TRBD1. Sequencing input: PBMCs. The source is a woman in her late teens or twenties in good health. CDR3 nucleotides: TGTGCCAGCAGCTTCGGGACAGGGGGCGCATATGGAGAGACCCAGTACTTC. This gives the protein CASSFGTGGAYGETQYF.